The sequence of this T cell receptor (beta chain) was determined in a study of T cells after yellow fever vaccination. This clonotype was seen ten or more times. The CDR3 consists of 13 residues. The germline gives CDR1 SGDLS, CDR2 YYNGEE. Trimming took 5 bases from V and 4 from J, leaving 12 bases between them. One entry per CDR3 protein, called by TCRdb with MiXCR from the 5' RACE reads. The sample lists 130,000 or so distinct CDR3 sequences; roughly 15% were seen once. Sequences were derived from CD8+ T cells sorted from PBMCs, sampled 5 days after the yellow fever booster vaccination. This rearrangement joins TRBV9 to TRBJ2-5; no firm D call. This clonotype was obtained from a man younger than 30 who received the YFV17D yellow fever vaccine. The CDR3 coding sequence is TGTGCCAGCAGTCCCGAAGCAGCAGAGACCCAGTACTTC. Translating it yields CASSPEAAETQYF.